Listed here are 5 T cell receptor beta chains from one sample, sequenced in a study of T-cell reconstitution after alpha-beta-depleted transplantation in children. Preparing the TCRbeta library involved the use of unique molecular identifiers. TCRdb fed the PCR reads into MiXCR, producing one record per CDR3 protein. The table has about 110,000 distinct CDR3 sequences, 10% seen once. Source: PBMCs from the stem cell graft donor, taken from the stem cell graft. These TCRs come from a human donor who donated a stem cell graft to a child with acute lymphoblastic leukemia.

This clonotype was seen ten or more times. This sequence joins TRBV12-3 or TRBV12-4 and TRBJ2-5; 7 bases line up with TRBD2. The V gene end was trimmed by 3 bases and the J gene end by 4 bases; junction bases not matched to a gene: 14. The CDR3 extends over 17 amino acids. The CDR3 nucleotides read TGTGCCAGCAGTTTGCCCGGACTAGTGGGAACGGGAGAGACCCAGTACTTC. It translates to CASSLPGLVGTGETQYF.

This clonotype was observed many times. CDR3 nucleotides: TGTGCCAGCGGCAGGGATTTAGGTGCCAACGTCCTGACTTTC. Translating gives CASGRDLGANVLTF. V and J are TRBV6-5 and TRBJ2-6; D is perhaps TRBD1 (5 bases). CDR1 and CDR2 from the germline V gene are MNHEY and SVGAGI. The CDR3 length is 14 residues. Trimming pared 8 bases from V and 7 bases from J, leaving 15 bases between.

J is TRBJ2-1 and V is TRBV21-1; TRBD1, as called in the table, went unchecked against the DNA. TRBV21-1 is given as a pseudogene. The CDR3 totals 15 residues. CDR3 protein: CASSKALRGHDEQFF. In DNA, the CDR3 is TGTGCCAGCAGCAAAGCGCTCAGGGGGCACGATGAGCAGTTCTTC.

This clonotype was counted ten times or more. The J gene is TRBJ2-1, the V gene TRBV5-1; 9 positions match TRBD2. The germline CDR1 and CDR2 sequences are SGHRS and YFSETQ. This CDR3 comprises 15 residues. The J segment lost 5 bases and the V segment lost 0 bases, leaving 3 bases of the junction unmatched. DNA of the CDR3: TGCGCCAGCAGCTTGGGCGGGAGGGCCGACAATGAGCAGTTCTTC. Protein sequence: CASSLGGRADNEQFF.

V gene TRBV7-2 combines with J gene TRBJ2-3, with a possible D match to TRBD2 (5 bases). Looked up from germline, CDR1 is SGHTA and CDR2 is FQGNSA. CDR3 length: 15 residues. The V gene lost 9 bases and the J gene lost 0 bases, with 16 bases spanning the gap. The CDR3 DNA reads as TGTGCCAGTACCCTTAGCAGGACTAGCACAGATACGCAGTATTTT. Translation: CASTLSRTSTDTQYF. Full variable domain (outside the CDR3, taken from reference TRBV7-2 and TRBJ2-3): GAGVSQSPSNKVTEKGKDVELRCDPISGHTALYWYRQSLGQGLEFLIYFQGNSAPDKSGLPSDRFSAERTGGSVSTLTIQRTQQEDSAVYLCASTLSRTSTDTQYFGPGTRLTVL.